The sequence of this TCR beta chain was determined in a study of blood T cell repertoires in COVID-19. Assay: immunoSEQ multiplex PCR; the TCRdb copy retains only in-frame clones and omits some. The top ten hold roughly 9.8% of the sample, which has over 200,000 clones, approximately 86% seen once. V lost 8 bases to trimming and J lost 3 bases; unmatched junction nucleotides: 5. From germline, CDR1 is MNHEY and CDR2 SVGAGI. The CDR3 is 15 amino acids. What was sequenced was peripheral blood. This sequence was found in a man between 40 and 49 years old who had recovered from COVID-19. V usage is TRBV6-5 and J usage is TRBJ1-6; TRBD1 agrees at 9 bases. In DNA, the CDR3 is TGTGCCAGCGGGGACAGGGCGGTCTATAATTCACCCCTCCACTTT. This translates into CASGDRAVYNSPLHF.